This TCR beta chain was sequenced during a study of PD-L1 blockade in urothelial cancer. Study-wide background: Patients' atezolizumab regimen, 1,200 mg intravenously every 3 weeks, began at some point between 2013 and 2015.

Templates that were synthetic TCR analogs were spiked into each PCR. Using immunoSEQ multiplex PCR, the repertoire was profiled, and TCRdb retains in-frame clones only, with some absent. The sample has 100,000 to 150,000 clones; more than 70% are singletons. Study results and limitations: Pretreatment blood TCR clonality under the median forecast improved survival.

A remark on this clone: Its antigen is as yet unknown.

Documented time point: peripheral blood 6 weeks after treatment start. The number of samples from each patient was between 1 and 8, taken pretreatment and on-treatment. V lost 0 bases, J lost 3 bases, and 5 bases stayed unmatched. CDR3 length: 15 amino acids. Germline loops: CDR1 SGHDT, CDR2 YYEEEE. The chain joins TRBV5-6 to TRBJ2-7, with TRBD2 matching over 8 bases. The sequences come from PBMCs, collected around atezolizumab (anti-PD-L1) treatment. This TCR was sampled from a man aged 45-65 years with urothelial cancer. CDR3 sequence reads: CASSLASLADYEQYF. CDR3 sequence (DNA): TGTGCCAGCAGCTTGGCCTCACTAGCGGACTACGAGCAGTACTTC.